A selection of T cell receptor beta chains follows, all from one sample in a study of shared clonotypes between healthy human individuals. Clones were sequenced by immunoSEQ multiplex PCR, and TCRdb holds only the in-frame ones, with some missing. The sample shows approximately 2,300,000 clones, just under 95% of them seen only once. The sample was naive CD4+ T cells from PBMCs. Source of these receptors: a man younger than 30 in good health. Some clones in this sample may be carry-over from other donors' samples. The CDR3 runs from the conserved cysteine through the conserved F or W. The D gene is left open where the match is weak. Clone size is given for some rows only: seen once, a few or many times, or a class if the clone is expanded.

clone_size | j_call | d_call | v_call | cdr3_nt | cdr3_aa
once | TRBJ2-1 | . | TRBV11-2 | TGTGCCAGCAGCTCCCCCGGACAGAACAATGAGCAGTTCTTC | CASSSPGQNNEQFF
. | TRBJ1-1 | . | TRBV5-1 | TGCGCCAGCAGCGAGGGACCCCACCACACTGAAGCTTTCTTT | CASSEGPHHTEAFF
. | TRBJ1-1 | TRBD1 | TRBV28 | TGTGCCAGCAGTTTATCGTTAGGGGGCGGTGGCACTGAAGCTTTCTTT | CASSLSLGGGGTEAFF
. | TRBJ1-1 | . | TRBV4-1 | TGCGCCAGCAGCCAAGGCGCGGGGGGGCCATTAATTAAGGTCACTGAAGCTTTCTTT | CASSQGAGGPLIKVTEAFF
. | TRBJ1-2 | . | TRBV28 | TGTGCCAGCAGTTTTCACAGGGCAGGCGGGAATGGCTACACCTTC | CASSFHRAGGNGYTF
. | TRBJ2-5 | . | TRBV4-1 | TGCGCCAGCAGCCAATTTGGAGTCCAAGAGACCCAGTACTTC | CASSQFGVQETQYF
. | TRBJ1-1 | . | TRBV11-2 | TGTGCCAGCAGCCTTGCCGGGGGTGACACTGAAGCTTTCTTT | CASSLAGGDTEAFF
. | TRBJ1-1 | . | TRBV9 | TGTGCCAGCAGCGTAGGGGTAGGCACTTTAAACACTGAAGCTTTCTTT | CASSVGVGTLNTEAFF
. | TRBJ2-5 | . | TRBV27 | TGTGCCAGCAGCCCGTTCATGGGGGCCGGCTGGGAGACCCAGTACTTC | CASSPFMGAGWETQYF
. | TRBJ2-4 | . | TRBV5-1 | TGCGCCAGCAGCTTAGAAGGTTCAGCCAAAAACATTCAGTACTTC | CASSLEGSAKNIQYF
. | TRBJ2-7 | TRBD2 | TRBV6-5 | TGTGCCAGCAGTTACCGAGCGGGAGTCATGTACGAGCAGTACTTC | CASSYRAGVMYEQYF
. | TRBJ2-1 | TRBD1 | TRBV15 | TGTGCCACCAGCAGAGAGGGAGACAGGGGCAATGAGCAGTTCTTC | CATSREGDRGNEQFF
once | TRBJ1-3 | . | TRBV7-7 | TGTGCCAGCAGCTTAGGTTCCGGAAACACCATATATTTT | CASSLGSGNTIYF
. | TRBJ2-5 | . | TRBV7-3 | TGTGCCAGCAGCCCTTCAGGCCAAGAGACCCAGTACTTC | CASSPSGQETQYF
. | TRBJ1-1 | . | TRBV7-2 | TGTGCCAGCAGCCAACAGGCAGGCAACACTGAAGCTTTCTTT | CASSQQAGNTEAFF
. | TRBJ2-3 | TRBD2 | TRBV12-5 | TGTGCTAGTGCCCCAGGACTAGCGGTCACAGATACGCAGTATTTT | CASAPGLAVTDTQYF
. | TRBJ2-1 | TRBD2 | TRBV5-1 | TGCGCCAGCAGCAAACTAGCGGGAGCGAGCAATGAGCAGTTCTTC | CASSKLAGASNEQFF
. | TRBJ2-7 | TRBD2 | TRBV5-6 | TGTGCCAGCAGCTTCCAGAGCACTAGCGAGTACGAGCAGTACTTC | CASSFQSTSEYEQYF
. | TRBJ2-5 | TRBD1 | TRBV5-4 | TGTGCCAGCAGCTTCGGGACAGGGGCCGAGACCCAGTACTTC | CASSFGTGAETQYF
. | TRBJ2-1 | TRBD2 | TRBV18 | TGTGCCAGCTCACCGGGACTAACCCCCAATGAGCAGTTCTTC | CASSPGLTPNEQFF
. | TRBJ2-5 | . | TRBV6-1 | TGTGCCAGCAGTGAATCCCTCTACCGGGAGACCCAGTACTTC | CASSESLYRETQYF
once | TRBJ2-1 | . | TRBV5-1 | TGCGCCAGCAGCTTGACTCCCACCCCGTCCACAACCTACAATGAGCAGTTCTTC | CASSLTPTPSTTYNEQFF
. | TRBJ2-2 | . | TRBV30 | TGTGCCTGGAGTGTACTTAGCTATAGCACCGGGGAGCTGTTTTTT | CAWSVLSYSTGELFF
. | TRBJ1-1 | . | TRBV7-9 | TGTGCCAGCAGCTTAGGGGCCGGGGGTTTCACTGAAGCTTTCTTT | CASSLGAGGFTEAFF
. | TRBJ2-5 | . | TRBV10-3 | TGTGCCATCAGTGAGCCAAGGACAACTGGGGGGTCCCAGTACTTC | CAISEPRTTGGSQYF
. | TRBJ2-3 | . | TRBV19 | TGTGCCAGTAGTATTGACAGGGATACGCAGTATTTT | CASSIDRDTQYF
. | TRBJ1-1 | . | TRBV15 | TGTGCCACCAGCAGAGGGGTCTCCATGAACACTGAAGCTTTCTTT | CATSRGVSMNTEAFF
. | TRBJ2-2 | TRBD2 | TRBV5-5 | TGTGCCAGCAGCCGACTAGCGGGAGGGGCCGGGGAGCTGTTTTTT | CASSRLAGGAGELFF
once | TRBJ1-3 | . | TRBV30 | TGTGCCTGGAGTGTGGATCGCGGAAACACCATATATTTT | CAWSVDRGNTIYF
. | TRBJ2-1 | TRBD2 | TRBV5-1 | TGCGCCAGCAGCTTGGTCGCCCTAGCGGGAGTAAATGAGCAGTTCTTC | CASSLVALAGVNEQFF
once | TRBJ2-7 | TRBD2 | TRBV5-1 | TGCGCCAGCAGCCTGGGGACTAGCGGGGTGAGCTCCTACGAGCAGTACTTC | CASSLGTSGVSSYEQYF
few | TRBJ1-4 | . | TRBV18 | TGTGCCAGCTCACCGAGGGGGAATGAAAAACTGTTTTTT | CASSPRGNEKLFF
. | TRBJ2-5 | . | TRBV21-1 | TGTGCCAGCAGCAAAGTTGTACAGAACGAAGAGACCCAGTACTTC | CASSKVVQNEETQYF
. | TRBJ2-2 | TRBD2 | TRBV2 | TGTGCCAGCAGTGCCATAAGTCGGGGACTAGCGGGACCCGGGGAGCTGTTTTTT | CASSAISRGLAGPGELFF
. | TRBJ2-2 | . | TRBV5-1 | TGCGCCAGCAGCCCGAACAGGGGAGGGACCGGGGAGCTGTTTTTT | CASSPNRGGTGELFF
few | TRBJ1-2 | . | TRBV5-1 | TGCGCCAGCAGCTTGGATGGGCAGCCCTATGGCTACACCTTC | CASSLDGQPYGYTF
. | TRBJ1-2 | . | TRBV28 | TGTGCCAGCAGCTTAGACAAACAAGGACGGTTAGCTAACTATGGCTACACCTTC | CASSLDKQGRLANYGYTF
. | TRBJ2-7 | . | TRBV28 | TGTGCCAGCACTATGGACTGGGGGGAGCAGTACTTC | CASTMDWGEQYF
. | TRBJ1-2 | . | TRBV5-4 | TGTGCCAGCTACGGCGAACGTCGGGGCTACTATGGCTACACCTTC | CASYGERRGYYGYTF
. | TRBJ2-1 | TRBD2 | TRBV7-3 | TGTGCCAGCAGCCAAACTAGCGGAGCCTACAATGAGCAGTTCTTC | CASSQTSGAYNEQFF
. | TRBJ2-2 | . | TRBV18 | TGTGCCAGCTCGCTGTTTTGGCAGGGGGGCACCGGGGAGCTGTTTTTT | CASSLFWQGGTGELFF
. | TRBJ1-1 | . | TRBV28 | TGTGCCAGCAGGCCCGGACGGTTGAACACTGAAGCTTTCTTT | CASRPGRLNTEAFF
. | TRBJ2-5 | . | TRBV6-1 | TGTGCCAGCAGTGAAGTTTTAGGGGTGGAGACCCAGTACTTC | CASSEVLGVETQYF
. | TRBJ2-2 | TRBD2 | TRBV5-6 | TGTGCCAGCAGCGGGGGAGGGCGGGCGTACACCGGGGAGCTGTTTTTT | CASSGGGRAYTGELFF
. | TRBJ2-3 | . | TRBV5-4 | TGTGCCAGCAGCCCGCGGACTGCAAATACGCAGTATTTT | CASSPRTANTQYF
few | TRBJ2-5 | . | TRBV29-1 | TGCAGCGCTCACCCATGGTCCGGAGGAGAGACCCAGTACTTC | CSAHPWSGGETQYF